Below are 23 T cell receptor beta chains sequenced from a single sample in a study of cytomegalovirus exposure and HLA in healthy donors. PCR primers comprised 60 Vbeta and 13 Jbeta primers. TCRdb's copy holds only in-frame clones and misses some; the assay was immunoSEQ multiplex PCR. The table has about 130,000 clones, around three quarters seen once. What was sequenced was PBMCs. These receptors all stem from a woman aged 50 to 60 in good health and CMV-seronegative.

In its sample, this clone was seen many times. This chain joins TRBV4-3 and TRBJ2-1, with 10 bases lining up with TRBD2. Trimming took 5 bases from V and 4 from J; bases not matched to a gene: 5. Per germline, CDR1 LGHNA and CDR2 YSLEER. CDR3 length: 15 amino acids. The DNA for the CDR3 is TGCGCCAGCAGCTACGGACTAGCGGTTTACAATGAGCAGTTCTTC. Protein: CASSYGLAVYNEQFF.

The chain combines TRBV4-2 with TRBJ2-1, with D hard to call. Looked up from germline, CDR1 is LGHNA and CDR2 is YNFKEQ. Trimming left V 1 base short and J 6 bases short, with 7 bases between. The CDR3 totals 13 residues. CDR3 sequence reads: CASSQVAGNEQFF. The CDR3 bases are TGTGCCAGCAGCCAAGTAGCCGGCAATGAGCAGTTCTTC.

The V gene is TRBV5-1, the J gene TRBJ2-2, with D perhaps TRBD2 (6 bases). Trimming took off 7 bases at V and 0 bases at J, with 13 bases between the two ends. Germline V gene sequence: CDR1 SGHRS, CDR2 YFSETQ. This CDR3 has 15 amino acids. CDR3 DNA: TGCGCCAGCGCCAAAGGAGGGTCGAACACCGGGGAGCTGTTTTTT. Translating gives CASAKGGSNTGELFF.

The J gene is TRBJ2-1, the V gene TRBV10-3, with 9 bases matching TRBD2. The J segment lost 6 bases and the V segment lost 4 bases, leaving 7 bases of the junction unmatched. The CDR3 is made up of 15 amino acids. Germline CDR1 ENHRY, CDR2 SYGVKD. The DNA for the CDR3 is TGTGCCATCAGTGGAGAGGGACTAGCACGCAATGAGCAGTTCTTC. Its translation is CAISGEGLARNEQFF.

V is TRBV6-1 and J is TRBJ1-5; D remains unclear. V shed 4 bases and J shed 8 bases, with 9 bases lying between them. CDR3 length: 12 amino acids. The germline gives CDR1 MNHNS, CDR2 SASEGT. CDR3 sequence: CASSAPPKPQHF. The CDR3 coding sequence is TGTGCCAGCAGTGCCCCGCCTAAGCCCCAGCATTTT.

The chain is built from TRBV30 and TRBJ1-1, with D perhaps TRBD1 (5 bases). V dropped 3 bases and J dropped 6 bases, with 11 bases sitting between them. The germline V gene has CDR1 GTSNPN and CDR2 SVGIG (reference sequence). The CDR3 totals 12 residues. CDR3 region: CAWSLGGAEAFF. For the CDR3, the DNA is TGTGCCTGGAGCCTAGGAGGGGCTGAAGCTTTCTTT.

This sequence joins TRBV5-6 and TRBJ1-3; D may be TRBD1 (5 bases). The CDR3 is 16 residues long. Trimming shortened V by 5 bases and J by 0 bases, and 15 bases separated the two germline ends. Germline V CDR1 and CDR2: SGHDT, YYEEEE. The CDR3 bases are TGTGCCAGCAGGGGGGGAGGGCCAAACTCTGGAAACACCATATATTTT. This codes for CASRGGGPNSGNTIYF.

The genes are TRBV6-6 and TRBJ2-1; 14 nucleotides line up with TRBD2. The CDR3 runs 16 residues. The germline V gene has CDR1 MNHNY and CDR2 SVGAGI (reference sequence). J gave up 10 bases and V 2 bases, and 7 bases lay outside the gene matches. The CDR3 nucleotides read TGTGCCAGCAGTTACCAGGGACTAGCGGGAGCTGGGGAGCAGTTCTTC. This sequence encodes CASSYQGLAGAGEQFF.

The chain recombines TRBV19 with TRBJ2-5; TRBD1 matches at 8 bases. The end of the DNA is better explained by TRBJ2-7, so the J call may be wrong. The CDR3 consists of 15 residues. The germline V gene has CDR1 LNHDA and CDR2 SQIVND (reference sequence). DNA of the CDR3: TGTGCCAGTAGTCCCCAGACAGGGGATTTGGACGAGCAGTACTTC. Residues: CASSPQTGDLDEQYF.

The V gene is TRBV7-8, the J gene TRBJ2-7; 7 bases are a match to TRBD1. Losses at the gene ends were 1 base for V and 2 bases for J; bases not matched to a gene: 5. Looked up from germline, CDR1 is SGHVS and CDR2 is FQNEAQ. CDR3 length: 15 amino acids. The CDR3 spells CASSLGPTGAYEQYF. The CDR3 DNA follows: TGTGCCAGCAGCTTAGGGCCTACAGGGGCCTACGAGCAGTACTTC.

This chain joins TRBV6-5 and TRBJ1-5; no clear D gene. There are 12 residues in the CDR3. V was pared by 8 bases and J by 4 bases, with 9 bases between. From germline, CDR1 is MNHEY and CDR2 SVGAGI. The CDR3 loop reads CASGRGNQPQHF. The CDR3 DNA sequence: TGTGCCAGCGGAAGAGGGAATCAGCCCCAGCATTTT.

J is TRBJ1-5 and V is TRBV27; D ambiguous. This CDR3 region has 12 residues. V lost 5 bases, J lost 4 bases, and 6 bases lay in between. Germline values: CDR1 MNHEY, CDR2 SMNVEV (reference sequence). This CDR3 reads CASSNNNQPQHF. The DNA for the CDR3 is TGTGCCAGCAGTAACAATAATCAGCCCCAGCATTTT.

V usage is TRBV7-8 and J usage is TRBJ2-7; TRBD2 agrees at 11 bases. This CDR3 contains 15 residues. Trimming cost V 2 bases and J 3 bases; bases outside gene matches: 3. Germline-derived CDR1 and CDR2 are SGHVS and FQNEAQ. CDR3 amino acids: CASSLLGLADYEQYF. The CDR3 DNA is TGTGCCAGCAGCTTACTGGGACTAGCGGACTACGAGCAGTACTTC. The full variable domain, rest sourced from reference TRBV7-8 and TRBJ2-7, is GAGVSQSPRYKVAKRGQDVALRCDPISGHVSLFWYQQALGQGPEFLTYFQNEAQLDKSGLPSDRFFAERPEGSVSTLKIQRTQQEDSAVYLCASSLLGLADYEQYFGPGTRLTVT.

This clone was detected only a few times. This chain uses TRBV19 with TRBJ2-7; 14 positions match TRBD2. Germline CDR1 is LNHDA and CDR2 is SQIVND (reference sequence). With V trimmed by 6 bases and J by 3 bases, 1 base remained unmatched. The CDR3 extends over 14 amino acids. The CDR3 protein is CASRGTSGSYEQYF. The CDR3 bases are TGTGCCAGTAGAGGGACTAGCGGGAGCTACGAGCAGTACTTC.

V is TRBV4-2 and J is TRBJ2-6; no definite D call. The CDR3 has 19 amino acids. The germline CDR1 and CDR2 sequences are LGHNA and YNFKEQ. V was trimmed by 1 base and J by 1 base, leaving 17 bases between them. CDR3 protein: CASSQGITELRSGANVLTF. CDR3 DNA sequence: TGTGCCAGCAGCCAAGGGATCACGGAGCTTAGGTCTGGGGCCAACGTCCTGACTTTC.

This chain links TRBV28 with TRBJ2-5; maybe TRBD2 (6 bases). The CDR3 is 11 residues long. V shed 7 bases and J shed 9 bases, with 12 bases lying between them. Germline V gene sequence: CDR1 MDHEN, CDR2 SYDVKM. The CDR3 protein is CASTSGEAQYF. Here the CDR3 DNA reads TGTGCCAGCACCTCGGGGGAGGCCCAGTACTTC.

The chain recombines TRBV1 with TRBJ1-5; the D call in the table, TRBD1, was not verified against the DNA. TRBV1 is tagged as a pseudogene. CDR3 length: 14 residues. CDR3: CTSSQTGAGQPQHF. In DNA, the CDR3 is TGCACCAGCAGCCAGACAGGGGCCGGGCAGCCCCAGCATTTT.

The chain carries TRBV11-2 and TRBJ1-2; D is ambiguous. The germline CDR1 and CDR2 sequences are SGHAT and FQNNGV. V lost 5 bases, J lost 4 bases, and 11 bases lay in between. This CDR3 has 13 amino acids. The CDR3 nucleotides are TGTGCCAGCAGCCTAAACCCCTCCTATGGCTACACCTTC. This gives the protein CASSLNPSYGYTF.

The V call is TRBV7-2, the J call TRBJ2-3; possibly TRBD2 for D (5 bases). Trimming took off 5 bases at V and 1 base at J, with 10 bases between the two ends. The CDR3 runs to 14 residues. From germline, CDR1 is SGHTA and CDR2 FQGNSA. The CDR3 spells CASSRRTGTDTQYF. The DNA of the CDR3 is TGTGCCAGCAGCCGGAGGACTGGCACAGATACGCAGTATTTT. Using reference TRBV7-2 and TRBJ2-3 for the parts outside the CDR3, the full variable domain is GAGVSQSPSNKVTEKGKDVELRCDPISGHTALYWYRQSLGQGLEFLIYFQGNSAPDKSGLPSDRFSAERTGGSVSTLTIQRTQQEDSAVYLCASSRRTGTDTQYFGPGTRLTVL.

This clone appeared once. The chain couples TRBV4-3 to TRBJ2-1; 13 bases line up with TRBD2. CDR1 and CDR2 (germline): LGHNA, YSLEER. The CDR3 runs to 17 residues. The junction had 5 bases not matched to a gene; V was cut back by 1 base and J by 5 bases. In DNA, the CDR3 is TGCGCCAGCAGCCAAGGATCGACTAGCGGGAGGCACAATGAGCAGTTCTTC. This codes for CASSQGSTSGRHNEQFF.

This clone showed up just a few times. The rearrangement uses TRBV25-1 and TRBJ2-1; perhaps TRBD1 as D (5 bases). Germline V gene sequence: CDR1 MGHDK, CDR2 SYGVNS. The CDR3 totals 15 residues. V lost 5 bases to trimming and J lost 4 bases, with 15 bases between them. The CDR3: CASSSFGNRYNEQFF. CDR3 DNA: TGTGCCAGCAGTTCGTTTGGTAACAGGTACAATGAGCAGTTCTTC.

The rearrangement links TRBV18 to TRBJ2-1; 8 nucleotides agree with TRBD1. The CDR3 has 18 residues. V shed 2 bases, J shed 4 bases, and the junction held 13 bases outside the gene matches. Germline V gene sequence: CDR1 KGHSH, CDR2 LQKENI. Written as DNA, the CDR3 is TGTGCCAGCTCACCATTTACCTTAGGGACAGGAGCATACAATGAGCAGTTCTTC. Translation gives CASSPFTLGTGAYNEQFF.

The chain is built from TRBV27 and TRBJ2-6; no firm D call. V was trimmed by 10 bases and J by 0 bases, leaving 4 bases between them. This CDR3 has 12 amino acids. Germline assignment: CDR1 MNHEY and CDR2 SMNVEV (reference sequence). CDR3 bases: TGTGCCACCTTCTCTGGGGCCAACGTCCTGACTTTC. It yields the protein CATFSGANVLTF.